This TCR beta chain came from a study of blood T cell repertoires in COVID-19. Study-level background: Researchers got acute and convalescent COVID-19 samples from the United States, Italy and Spain.

In the original workflow: Researchers report that nucleated cell counts were estimated from reference gene primer amplification. Some clones are missing from TCRdb's copy, which holds only in-frame ones; the method was immunoSEQ multiplex PCR. V, J and clone size derive from that table, while D and trimming were established from the DNA sequence. Of about 58,000 clones in the sample, more than 75% were seen once. After removal of 2 bases from V and 3 bases from J, the junction contained 0 bases not matched to a gene. In germline, CDR1 is MNHEY, CDR2 SMNVEV (reference sequence). There are 13 residues in the CDR3.

The sequencing sample was made of peripheral blood. This clonotype was obtained from a man in his forties with active COVID-19. V is TRBV27 and J is TRBJ1-2, with 7 bases identical to TRBD1. CDR3 protein: CASSLDRDYGYTF. The DNA for the CDR3 is TGTGCCAGCAGTTTAGACAGGGACTATGGCTACACCTTC.